This entry features one TCR beta chain sequence. The antigen is not known. The data belong to a study of radiation and T cells in renal cell carcinoma. Findings of the study overall: Top tumor clonotypes rose in blood 2 weeks post-radiation, then contracted. Pretreatment tumor biopsies were lacking, so baseline clonotypes are unknown.

Assay: immunoSEQ multiplex PCR; the TCRdb copy retains only in-frame clones and omits some. The sample has about 59,000 clones; approximately 84% are singletons. This CDR3 has 14 residues. The germline CDR1 and CDR2 sequences are SQVTM and ANQGSEA. Trimming at V came to 7 bases and at J to 0 bases, leaving 8 bases not matched to a gene. Time point given: baseline pretreatment blood. Treatment here: 15 Gy SBRT to primary tumor, nephrectomy 4 weeks later. Radiation-treated patients gave blood at baseline, week 2 and week 4. The tumor was a clear cell renal cell carcinoma. The clonotype comes from a man aged 60 to 69 with renal cell carcinoma. The chain links TRBV29-1 to TRBJ1-2, with 7 bases aligning to TRBD1. Material: blood, obtained from a patient whose treatment included radiotherapy and nephrectomy. CDR3 coding DNA: TGCAGCGGGGGCGAGGGGGCTTCTAACTATGGCTACACCTTC. Protein product: CSGGEGASNYGYTF.